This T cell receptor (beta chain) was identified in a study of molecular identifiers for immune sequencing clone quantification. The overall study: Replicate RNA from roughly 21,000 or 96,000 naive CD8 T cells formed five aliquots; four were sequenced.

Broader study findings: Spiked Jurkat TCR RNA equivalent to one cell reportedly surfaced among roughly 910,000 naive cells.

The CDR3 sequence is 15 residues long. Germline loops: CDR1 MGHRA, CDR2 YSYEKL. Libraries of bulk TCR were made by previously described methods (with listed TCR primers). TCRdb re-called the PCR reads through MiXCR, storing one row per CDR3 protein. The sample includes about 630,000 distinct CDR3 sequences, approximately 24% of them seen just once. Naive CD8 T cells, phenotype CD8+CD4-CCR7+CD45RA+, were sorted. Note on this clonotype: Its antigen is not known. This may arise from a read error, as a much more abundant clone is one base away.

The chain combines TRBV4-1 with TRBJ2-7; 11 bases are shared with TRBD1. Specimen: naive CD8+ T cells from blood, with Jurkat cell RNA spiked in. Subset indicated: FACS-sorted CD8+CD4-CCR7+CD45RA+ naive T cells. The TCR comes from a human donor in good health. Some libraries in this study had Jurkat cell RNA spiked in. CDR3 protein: CASGQGQGAAYEQYF. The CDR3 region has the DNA TGCGCCAGCGGCCAAGGACAGGGGGCGGCCTACGAGCAGTACTTC.